This is a list of T cell receptor beta chains from one sample in a study of cytomegalovirus exposure and HLA in healthy donors. Assay used: immunoSEQ multiplex PCR; TCRdb lists only in-frame clones, some missing. The repertoire holds 95,000 or so clones, with around 79% as singletons. Source material: PBMCs. The receptors come from a woman aged 40-49 years in good health and CMV-seronegative. Both conserved end residues are part of each CDR3. D genes are given only for firm matches. Clone size is not always given. Where it is, it says once, few, many or a class for expanded clones.

j_call d_call v_call clone_size cdr3_nt cdr3_aa
TRBJ2-5 TRBD2 TRBV19 - TGTGCCAGTAGTATAGATAGCGGGGGGGTCGAAGAGACCCAGTACTTC CASSIDSGGVEETQYF
TRBJ1-5 TRBD1 TRBV5-6 few TGTGCCAGCAGCTTGCGGACAGGGGGGGAGCCCCAGCATTTT CASSLRTGGEPQHF
TRBJ2-7 TRBD1 TRBV29-1 - TGCAGCGTCGTCGACAGGGTGGTGGGCGAGCAGTACTTC CSVVDRVVGEQYF
TRBJ2-3 - TRBV2 - TGTGCCAGCACTACCGGGGAGTTGGCGCAGTATTTT CASTTGELAQYF
TRBJ2-7 - TRBV11-2 - TGTGCCAGCAGCTTCCCTCGGGGGTCCCTTGATCGTGAGCAGTACTTC CASSFPRGSLDREQYF
TRBJ1-5 TRBD1 TRBV30 few TGTGCCTGGAGTGGCAGGGGGATCAGGTCTCAGCCCCAGCATTTT CAWSGRGIRSQPQHF
TRBJ2-7 TRBD1 TRBV11-3 - TGTGCCAGCAGCTCCGACAGGGGGGGTCTGTACTTC CASSSDRGGLYF
TRBJ1-5 TRBD1 TRBV12-5 few TGTGCTAGTGGCACGACAGGGGGCTTCAATCAGCCCCAGCATTTT CASGTTGGFNQPQHF
TRBJ2-5 TRBD1 TRBV29-1 - TGCAGCGAACGACAGGGGGTAAAAGAGACCCAGTACTTC CSERQGVKETQYF
TRBJ2-7 - TRBV6-5 - TGTGCCAGCGGGGGCTACCTCGGCGAGCAGTACTTC CASGGYLGEQYF
TRBJ2-5 - TRBV10-1 once TGCGCCAGCAGGTCTTCACCCTTACAGGGTTCAAGACAAGAGACCCAGTACTTC CASRSSPLQGSRQETQYF
TRBJ2-1 TRBD1 TRBV29-1 - TGCAGCGTTGAAGTCCTGGACAGGGGATCCTACAATGAGCAGTTCTTC CSVEVLDRGSYNEQFF
TRBJ2-7 TRBD1 TRBV7-3 - TGTGCCAGCAGCTCCGGGACAGGGTACTTC CASSSGTGYF
TRBJ2-7 TRBD1 TRBV27 - TGTGCCAGCAGTTACAGGACAGGCTACGAGCAGTACTTC CASSYRTGYEQYF
TRBJ1-4 - TRBV30 - TGTGCCTGGAGTATGGCAGATAATGAAAAACTGTTTTTT CAWSMADNEKLFF
TRBJ2-7 TRBD2 TRBV5-1 - TGCGCCAGCAGCTTGGCCGCTAGCGGGACCTACGAGCAGTACTTC CASSLAASGTYEQYF
TRBJ1-2 TRBD1 TRBV7-9 - TGTGCCAGCAGCCGTCCCGGGACAGGGGACGGCTACACCTTC CASSRPGTGDGYTF
TRBJ2-6 - TRBV6-5 once TGTGCCAGCAGTTACTCAACAGTAGGGGCCAACGTCCTGACTTTC CASSYSTVGANVLTF
TRBJ2-7 TRBD1 TRBV9 - TGTGCCAGCAGCGTACACAGGGGCGGATACGAGCAGTACTTC CASSVHRGGYEQYF
TRBJ2-1 - TRBV5-1 once TGCGCCAGCAGCTTCAGTGGAGCGGCTGAGCAGTTCTTC CASSFSGAAEQFF
TRBJ2-7 - TRBV6-5 - TGTGCCAGCAGTTTCGGAACAGCCTACGAGCAGTACTTC CASSFGTAYEQYF
TRBJ2-7 TRBD1 TRBV15 - TGTGCCACCAGCAGAGTAGAACAGGGGGGCGAGCAGTACTTC CATSRVEQGGEQYF
TRBJ1-2 TRBD1 TRBV5-8 - TGTGCCAGCAGCCCGGACAGGGGATCCGGCTACACCTTC CASSPDRGSGYTF
TRBJ1-6 - TRBV6-5 - TGTGCCAGCAGTTACTCAGACAGTTCCTATAATTCACCCCTCCACTTT CASSYSDSSYNSPLHF
TRBJ2-3 - TRBV30 few TGTGCCTGGAACTGGGGCGCCGGCACAGATACGCAGTATTTT CAWNWGAGTDTQYF
TRBJ2-7 TRBD2 TRBV4-3 - TGCGCCAGCAGCCCCCGGGCGAGGGGGTCCGGGACTAGCGGCTACGAGCAGTACTTC CASSPRARGSGTSGYEQYF
TRBJ1-1 TRBD1 TRBV7-9 few TGTGCCAGCAGCGCCAGACAGGGTAATACTGAAGCTTTCTTT CASSARQGNTEAFF
TRBJ1-4 TRBD1 TRBV15 once TGTGCCACCAGCGGCCAGGGGGGTTGGGAAAAACTGTTTTTT CATSGQGGWEKLFF
TRBJ2-3 TRBD2 TRBV5-1 - TGCGCCAGCAGCTTGCGTCCAGCGGGGGGGCTTTCGGATACGCAGTATTTT CASSLRPAGGLSDTQYF
TRBJ1-5 TRBD1 TRBV10-3 - TGTGCCATCAGACAGACAGGGACCAATCAGCCCCAGCATTTT CAIRQTGTNQPQHF
TRBJ2-3 - TRBV15 - TGTGCCACCAGCAGAGATCGGGGAGGTTCAGATACGCAGTATTTT CATSRDRGGSDTQYF
TRBJ2-7 - TRBV6-5 - TGTGCCAGGATCACCCCCAGGGGCCGAAGGTACGAGCAGTACTTC CARITPRGRRYEQYF
TRBJ2-1 TRBD2 TRBV5-1 - TGCGCCAGCAGCTTGTCTAGCGGTGATGACAATGAGCAGTTCTTC CASSLSSGDDNEQFF
TRBJ1-1 - TRBV20-1 - TGCAGTGCTGCCGATCAGGGGGAAGCTTTCTTT CSAADQGEAFF
TRBJ1-1 - TRBV7-6 - TGTGCCAGCAGCCTCGACAGTTACACTGAAGCTTTCTTT CASSLDSYTEAFF